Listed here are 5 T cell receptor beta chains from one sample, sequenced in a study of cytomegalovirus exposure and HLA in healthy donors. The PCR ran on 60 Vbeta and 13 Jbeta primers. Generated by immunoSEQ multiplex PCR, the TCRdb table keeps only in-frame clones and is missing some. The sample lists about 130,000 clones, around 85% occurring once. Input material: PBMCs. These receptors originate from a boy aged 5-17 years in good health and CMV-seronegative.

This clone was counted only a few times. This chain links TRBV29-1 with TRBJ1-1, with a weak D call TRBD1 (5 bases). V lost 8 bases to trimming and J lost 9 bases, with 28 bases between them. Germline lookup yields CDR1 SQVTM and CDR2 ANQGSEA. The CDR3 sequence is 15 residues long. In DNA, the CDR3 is TGCAGCTCCCGCTCTTATGACAGTTCCCCCCCTAAAGCTTTCTTT. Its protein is CSSRSYDSSPPKAFF.

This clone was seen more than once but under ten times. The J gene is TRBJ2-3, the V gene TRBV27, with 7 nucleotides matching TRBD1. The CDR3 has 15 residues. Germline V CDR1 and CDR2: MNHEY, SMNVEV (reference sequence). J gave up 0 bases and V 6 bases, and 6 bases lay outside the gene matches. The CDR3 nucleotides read TGTGCCAGCAGCAAGGGACAGCGTAGCACAGATACGCAGTATTTT. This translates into CASSKGQRSTDTQYF.

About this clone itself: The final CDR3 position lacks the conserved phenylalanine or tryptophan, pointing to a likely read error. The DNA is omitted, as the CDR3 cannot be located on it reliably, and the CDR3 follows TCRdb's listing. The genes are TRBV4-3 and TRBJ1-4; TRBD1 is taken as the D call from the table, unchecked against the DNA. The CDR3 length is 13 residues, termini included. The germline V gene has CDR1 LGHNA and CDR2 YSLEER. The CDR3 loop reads CASRKNKQGGLCC.

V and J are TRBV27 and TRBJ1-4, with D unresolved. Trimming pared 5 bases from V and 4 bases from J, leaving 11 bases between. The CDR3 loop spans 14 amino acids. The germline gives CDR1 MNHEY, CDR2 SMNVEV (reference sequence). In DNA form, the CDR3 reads TGTGCCAGCAGTCCACAGAACAGTAATGAAAAACTGTTTTTT. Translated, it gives CASSPQNSNEKLFF.

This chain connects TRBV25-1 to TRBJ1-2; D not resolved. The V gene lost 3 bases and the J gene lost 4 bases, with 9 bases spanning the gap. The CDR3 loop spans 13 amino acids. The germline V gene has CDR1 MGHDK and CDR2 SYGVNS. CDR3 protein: CASSDSGSYGYTF. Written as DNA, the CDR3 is TGTGCCAGCAGTGATTCAGGTTCCTATGGCTACACCTTC.